This T cell receptor (beta chain) emerged from a study of tumor-infiltrating lymphocytes in localized non-small cell lung cancer. Whole-study context: Each patient gave resected tumor and non-adjacent uninvolved lung tissue.

Study observations and caveats: Different pieces of the same tissue went to different assays, confounding technical variation with intratumor heterogeneity. Compared with uninvolved lung, tumors showed higher T cell infiltration by TCRbeta sequencing. Only some patients had TCR sequencing, depending on available tissue.

Turning to this clone: The antigen is not known.

The V and J ends lost 5 bases and 6 bases respectively, with 20 bases between them. From germline, CDR1 is SGHVS and CDR2 FNYEAQ. CDR3 length: 16 amino acids. TCRdb keeps only in-frame clones here, not all; method: immunoSEQ multiplex PCR. The data contain 13,000 to 15,000 clones, roughly 80% of them singletons. The source material was lung tumor tissue. The chain has TRBV7-6 and TRBJ2-1, with a weak D call TRBD2 (5 bases). The TCR was taken from a human donor with non-small cell lung cancer. CDR3 DNA: TGTGCCAGCAGCAACCGAGGCGGGCCGGAAGGCAATGAGCAGTTCTTC. Translated: CASSNRGGPEGNEQFF.